The TCR beta chain under discussion was sequenced for a study of T cell responses to AZD1222 COVID-19 vaccine. Study-wide findings and caveats: It should be noted that donors were predominantly white British and more often female, and clonal diversity was possibly underestimated.

The CDR3 runs 11 residues. Trimming cost V 3 bases and J 7 bases, with 6 bases left between them. Germline CDR1 SGDLS, CDR2 YYNGEE. On this clone itself: Its antigen is not known.

Method: immunoSEQ multiplex PCR; TCRdb's copy keeps in-frame clones and lacks some. The sample includes roughly 150,000 clones, about 90% of them seen just once. Specimen: peripheral blood, collected on day 0 of AZD1222 vaccination. The receptor comes from an adult in good health. The gene calls are TRBV9 and TRBJ2-3; a weak D match, TRBD2 (5 bases). This CDR3 is CASSAGNTQYF. As DNA, the CDR3 is TGTGCCAGCAGCGCGGGGAATACGCAGTATTTT. Looking up the rest from reference TRBV9 and TRBJ2-3 gives the full variable domain: DSGVTQTPKHLITATGQRVTLRCSPRSGDLSVYWYQQSLDQGLQFLIQYYNGEERAKGNILERFSAQQFPDLHSELNLSSLELGDSALYFCASSAGNTQYFGPGTRLTVL.